This T cell receptor beta chain was captured by sequencing in a study of blood T cells in healthy people across ages. Study-level results: Age brought a roughly linear fall in TCR beta diversity measured per million T cells.

This clonotype was counted ten times or more. Antigen unknown. A second PCR, run for 7 to 11 cycles, used a sample-barcoded 5' primer plus a J-beta primer mix. Each cDNA molecule was tagged by a template-switch adaptor that had 12 random nucleotides. There were at least 3 million CDR3-containing paired-end reads obtained from each sample. TCRdb re-called the 5' RACE reads with MiXCR, one entry per CDR3 protein. This sample has 1.5 million to 2 million distinct CDR3 sequences, with 28% found just once. The CDR3 spans 14 residues. The V gene's germline CDR1 is SGHAT and CDR2 FQNNGV. The V end was cut by 3 bases, the J end by 6 bases, with 13 bases between.

Sequencing used blood. The chain joins TRBV11-2 to TRBJ2-3; D is perhaps TRBD2 (6 bases). This TCR was sampled from a woman aged 30 to 39 in good health. This CDR3 is CASSLFRGGDTQYF. The CDR3 DNA is TGTGCCAGCAGCTTGTTTAGGGGAGGTGATACGCAGTATTTT.